Listed here is a single TCR beta chain. This sample was included in a study of Ad26.COV2.S vaccination and SARS-CoV-2 variants. V shed 5 bases and J 1 base; nucleotides not matched to a gene: 4. The CDR3 has 14 amino acids. Germline V gives CDR1 SEHNR, CDR2 FQNEAQ (reference sequence). Libraries were prepared by immunoSEQ multiplex PCR; TCRdb keeps only in-frame clonotypes and omits some of them. This table holds around 400,000 clones, under 90% found once. As to treatment: 15 to 20 received Ad26.COV2.S at low or high dose, single or two shots; roughly five received placebo; per-sample allocation not given. Sampling was performed 63 days after the first vaccine or placebo injection.

This receptor was obtained from a person between 18 and 65 years old who received the Ad26.COV2.S COVID-19 vaccine or a placebo. This specimen was peripheral blood, taken in a trial of Ad26.COV2.S vaccine versus placebo. The chain links TRBV7-9 to TRBJ1-1, with 7 bases identical to TRBD1. The CDR3 loop reads CASSTGQPNTEAFF. Written as DNA, the CDR3 is TGTGCCAGCAGCACGGGACAGCCGAACACTGAAGCTTTCTTT.